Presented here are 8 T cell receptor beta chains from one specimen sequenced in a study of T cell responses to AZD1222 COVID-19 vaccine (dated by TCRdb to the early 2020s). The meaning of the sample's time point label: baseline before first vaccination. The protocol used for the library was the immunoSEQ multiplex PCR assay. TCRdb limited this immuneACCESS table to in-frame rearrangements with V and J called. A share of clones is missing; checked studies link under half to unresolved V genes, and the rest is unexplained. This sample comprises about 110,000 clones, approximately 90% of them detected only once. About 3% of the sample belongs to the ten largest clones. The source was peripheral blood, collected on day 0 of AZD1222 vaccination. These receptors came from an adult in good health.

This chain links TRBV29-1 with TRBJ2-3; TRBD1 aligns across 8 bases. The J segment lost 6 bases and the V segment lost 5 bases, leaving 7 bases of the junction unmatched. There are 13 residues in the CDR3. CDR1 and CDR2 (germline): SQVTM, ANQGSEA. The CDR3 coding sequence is TGCAGCGTTCTGAACAGGGGGTCGGATACGCAGTATTTT. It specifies CSVLNRGSDTQYF.

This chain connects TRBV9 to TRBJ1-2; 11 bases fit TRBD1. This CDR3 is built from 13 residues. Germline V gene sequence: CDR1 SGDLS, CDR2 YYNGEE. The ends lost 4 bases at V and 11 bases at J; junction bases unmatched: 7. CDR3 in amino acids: CASSQGQGVGYTF. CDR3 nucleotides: TGTGCCAGCAGCCAGGGACAGGGGGTCGGATACACCTTC.

CDR3 coding DNA: TGTGCCAGCACCCTAAGCGGGGGGGCTGCCGGGGAGCTGTTTTTT. Its translation is CASTLSGGAAGELFF. This chain connects TRBV9 to TRBJ2-2; 10 bases agree with TRBD2. V lost 6 bases to trimming and J lost 6 bases; unmatched junction nucleotides: 8. Germline CDR1 SGDLS, CDR2 YYNGEE. The CDR3 extends over 15 amino acids.

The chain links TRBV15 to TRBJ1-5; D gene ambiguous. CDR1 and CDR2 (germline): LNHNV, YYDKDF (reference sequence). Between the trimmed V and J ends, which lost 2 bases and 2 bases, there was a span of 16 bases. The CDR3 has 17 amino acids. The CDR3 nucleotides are TGTGCCACCAGCAGATCCTGGACCTTGAAGGGCAATCAGCCCCAGCATTTT. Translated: CATSRSWTLKGNQPQHF.

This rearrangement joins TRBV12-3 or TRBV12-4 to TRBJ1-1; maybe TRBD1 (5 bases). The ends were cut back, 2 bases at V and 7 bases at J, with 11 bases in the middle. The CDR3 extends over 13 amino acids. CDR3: CASSLQGVLEAFF. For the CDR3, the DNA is TGTGCCAGCAGTTTACAAGGGGTTCTTGAAGCTTTCTTT.

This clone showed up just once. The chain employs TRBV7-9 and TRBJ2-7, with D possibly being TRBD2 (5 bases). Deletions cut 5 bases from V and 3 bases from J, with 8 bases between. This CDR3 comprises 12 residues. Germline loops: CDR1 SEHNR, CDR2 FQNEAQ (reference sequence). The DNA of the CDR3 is TGTGCCAGCAGCCGAGAGGGCTACGAGCAGTACTTC. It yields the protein CASSREGYEQYF.

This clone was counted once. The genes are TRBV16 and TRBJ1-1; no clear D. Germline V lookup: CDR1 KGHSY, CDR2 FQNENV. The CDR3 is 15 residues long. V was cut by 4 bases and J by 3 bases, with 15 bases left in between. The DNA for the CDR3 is TGTGCCAGCAGCCGTCTCCGCCCGGCGGACACTGAAGCTTTCTTT. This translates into CASSRLRPADTEAFF. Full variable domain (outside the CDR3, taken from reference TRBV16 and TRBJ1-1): GEEVAQTPKHLVRGEGQKAKLYCAPIKGHSYVFWYQQVLKNEFKFLISFQNENVFDETGMPKERFSAKCLPNSPCSLEIQATKLEDSAVYFCASSRLRPADTEAFFGQGTRLTVV.

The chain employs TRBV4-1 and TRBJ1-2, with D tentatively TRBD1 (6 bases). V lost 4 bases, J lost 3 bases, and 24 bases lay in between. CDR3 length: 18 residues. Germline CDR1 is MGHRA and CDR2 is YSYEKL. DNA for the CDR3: TGCGCCAGCAGCCTTAGGGGGGCAGGGAATCGGATCGACTATGGCTACACCTTC. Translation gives CASSLRGAGNRIDYGYTF.